In its sample, the clone carrying this T cell receptor (beta chain) was seen a few times. Its antigen remains unknown. The data derive from a study of cytomegalovirus exposure and HLA in healthy donors. Turning to the study itself: Unique TCRs numbering about 85 million, obtained from HLA-typed donors, made up an early data release.

Trimming took off 7 bases at V and 0 bases at J, with 16 bases between the two ends. The germline gives CDR1 MNHEY, CDR2 SMNVEV (reference sequence). This CDR3 is 15 amino acids long. Notes on the study in general: Later analysis placed DRB1 highest and HLA-C lowest in TCR association rates, which differed by HLA locus. Prior analysis indicated that the majority of TCR beta V segments exhibited productivity approximately 87% or approximately 30% of the time.

PCR employed 60 Vbeta and 13 Jbeta primers. Here immunoSEQ multiplex PCR was the method, and the copy in TCRdb shows in-frame clones only, minus some. This sample carries around 110,000 clones, approximately 70% of them seen once, and the ten largest clones take roughly 0.79%. The rearrangement uses TRBV27 and TRBJ2-7; D possibly corresponds to TRBD2 (6 bases). The sequence was obtained from a boy younger than 18 in good health and CMV-seronegative. Sequencing was done on a sample of PBMCs. The CDR3 bases are TGTGCCAGCACCCCCCGTTACGGGAGCTCCTACGAGCAGTACTTC. It encodes CASTPRYGSSYEQYF.